This TCR beta chain was recovered during a study of beta chain features in type 1 diabetes. Study-level findings and limits: VDJ junctions in type 1 diabetes patients carried more deletions and fewer insertions. Moderately but significantly shorter TCRB CDR3s were found in Type 1 diabetes patients in all four CD4+ subsets.

The single heparinised draw taken from each donor contained roughly 100 mL of blood on average. Expressed TCRB transcripts were sequenced, since all the RNA that had been isolated was reverse transcribed. The average read count of naive, central memory and regulatory T cell samples was some 3.9 million. This table comes from immunoSEQ multiplex PCR, and its TCRdb copy is limited to in-frame clones, with some not included. Of over 300,000 clones listed, 9.3% are singletons. Germline V lookup: CDR1 SGDLS, CDR2 YYNGEE. There are 14 residues in the CDR3. Deletions cut 4 bases from V and 2 bases from J, with 11 bases between. This clone was observed a handful of times. No antigen is known for it.

The clonotype comes from a man younger than 40 with type 1 diabetes. The V and J genes are TRBV9 and TRBJ2-3; no reliable D call. Material for sequencing was central memory CD4+ T cells from blood. For the CDR3, the DNA is TGTGCCAGCAGCCTTGCGACCCTCACAGATACGCAGTATTTT. Encoded protein: CASSLATLTDTQYF.